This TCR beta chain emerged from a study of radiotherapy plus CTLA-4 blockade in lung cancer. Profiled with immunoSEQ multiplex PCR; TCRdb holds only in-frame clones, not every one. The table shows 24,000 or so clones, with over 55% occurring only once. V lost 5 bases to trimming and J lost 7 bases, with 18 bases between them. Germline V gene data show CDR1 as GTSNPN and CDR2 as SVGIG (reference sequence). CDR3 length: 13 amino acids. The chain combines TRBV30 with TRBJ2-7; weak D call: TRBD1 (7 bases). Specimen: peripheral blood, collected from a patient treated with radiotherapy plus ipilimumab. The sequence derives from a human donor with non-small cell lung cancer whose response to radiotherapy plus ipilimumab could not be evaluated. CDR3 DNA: TGTGCCTGGGACAGGGATGCTGGGGGGGAGCAGTACTTC. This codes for CAWDRDAGGEQYF.